The rows below give T cell receptor beta chains drawn from one sample of a study of cytomegalovirus exposure and HLA in healthy donors. Sequencing was performed with immunoSEQ multiplex PCR; in TCRdb, only in-frame clones are kept and a portion is missing. Of roughly 70,000 clones in the sample, around 69% are singletons; the top ten hold roughly an eighth. Sequencing was carried out using PBMCs. These receptors came from a human donor in good health. The CDR3 runs from the conserved cysteine through the conserved F or W.

j_call,v_call,cdr3_length,cdr3_aa
TRBJ2-7,TRBV7-9,15,CASSLIGQVSYEQYF
TRBJ2-3,TRBV7-6,15,CASSLAGATWDTQYF
TRBJ2-6,TRBV5-1,16,CASSRDWLGGANVLTF
TRBJ2-6,TRBV9,15,CASSRTGAGANVLTF
TRBJ1-5,TRBV6-6,15,CASRAGQGGDQPQHF
TRBJ2-2,TRBV7-3,15,CASSPDRVNTGELFF
TRBJ2-6,TRBV25-1,17,CASSENQGASGANVLTF
TRBJ2-3,TRBV7-2,17,CASSLSRPGVSSDTQYF
TRBJ2-2,TRBV4-2,16,CASTPGAAGDTGELFF
TRBJ1-1,TRBV2,14,CASKATGGGTEAFF
TRBJ2-7,TRBV6-5,16,CASSYSTGHYSYEQYF
TRBJ1-3,TRBV5-1,15,CASSSYGGNENTIYF
TRBJ2-5,TRBV28,14,CASIDRGREETQYF
TRBJ2-5,TRBV5-1,14,CASSLAGTGKTQYF
TRBJ1-5,TRBV19,15,CASTHPQGSDQPQHF
TRBJ1-5,TRBV27,15,CASSLSQGSNQPQHF
TRBJ1-1,TRBV7-9,13,CASSLEGGTEAFF
TRBJ2-1,TRBV11-2,15,CASSTRQGANNEQFF
TRBJ1-5,TRBV9,13,CASSVGTGQPQHF
TRBJ1-1,TRBV10-1,14,CASSGDRINTEAFF
TRBJ1-2,TRBV4-1,15,CASSQDQRGHYGYTF
TRBJ1-5,TRBV5-5,14,CASSLGGGNQPQHF
TRBJ2-1,TRBV27,15,CASSPLTGGGYEQFF
TRBJ2-3,TRBV27,13,CASSLRSTDTQYF
TRBJ1-2,TRBV19,15,CASSIVPGEGYGYTF
TRBJ2-1,TRBV6-5,15,CASSGGVASYNEQFF
TRBJ1-1,TRBV4-2,15,CASSQDAGSETEAFF
TRBJ2-2,TRBV7-6,15,CASSYLAGLAGELFF
TRBJ2-3,TRBV28,14,CASSFAGGVDTQYF
TRBJ1-5,TRBV6-5,14,CASSRIFGNQPQHF
TRBJ2-7,TRBV2,13,CASSSSGTYEQYF
TRBJ1-1,TRBV7-3,13,CASSLTVSTEAFF
TRBJ1-1,TRBV5-1,15,CASSDSTGGGTEAFF
TRBJ2-2,TRBV9,14,CASSLRSNTGELFF
TRBJ2-7,TRBV4-2,14,CASSQDLNGSEQYF
TRBJ2-2,TRBV5-1,19,CASSLAKGLAGSNTGELFF
TRBJ1-5,TRBV2,13,CASSFDIDQPQHF
TRBJ1-1,TRBV2,14,CASSATGGWTEAFF
TRBJ1-1,TRBV28,12,CASSFLHSEAFF
TRBJ2-1,TRBV7-8,17,CASSLAPRLAGESEQFF
TRBJ2-7,TRBV10-3,14,CAISTNGGGSEQYF
TRBJ1-1,TRBV5-1,15,CASSLGGTSNTEAFF
TRBJ2-1,TRBV2,15,CASSEGLAGGYEQFF
TRBJ1-4,TRBV30,11,CAWSVREKLFF
TRBJ1-4,TRBV9,16,CASSVDSAGGNEKLFF
TRBJ1-5,TRBV7-2,13,CASSLSREQPQHF
TRBJ2-2,TRBV7-3,12,CASSLLGGELFF
TRBJ2-3,TRBV5-4,13,CASSGLAGGPQYF
TRBJ2-1,TRBV5-1,12,CASSSQQGEQFF
TRBJ2-5,TRBV5-1,14,CASSPGHPQETQYF
TRBJ2-1,TRBV10-2,18,CASSERSIAGVSYNEQFF
TRBJ1-5,TRBV30,14,CAWSPEWGTGPQHF
TRBJ2-3,TRBV7-9,14,CASSHEQRTDTQYF
TRBJ1-2,TRBV28,13,CASSPTGDYGYTF
TRBJ2-5,TRBV27,14,CASSLAGGPKTQYF
TRBJ2-5,TRBV7-3,16,CASSPSGRGGRETQYF
TRBJ1-2,TRBV10-2,14,CASSESSMTYGYTF
TRBJ1-2,TRBV27,13,CASSYRGSYGYTF
TRBJ2-7,TRBV7-2,12,CASSIQGTEQYF
TRBJ1-5,TRBV18,12,CASGGDNQPQHF